Each of the 18 T cell receptor beta chains below was sequenced from the same sample in a study of OX40 agonist ivuxolimab in advanced cancers. Profiled with immunoSEQ multiplex PCR; TCRdb holds only in-frame clones, not every one. The repertoire holds 60,000 or so clones, with about 86% as singletons. Material: CD4+ or CD8+ T cells sorted from blood, obtained in a trial of the OX40 agonist ivuxolimab. Every receptor here comes from an adult with an advanced solid tumor such as melanoma, head and neck, liver or kidney cancer.

The chain employs TRBV6-6 and TRBJ1-6; no reliable D call. Germline values: CDR1 MNHNY, CDR2 SVGAGI (reference sequence). The CDR3 is made up of 12 amino acids. Deletions cut 6 bases from V and 4 bases from J, with 4 bases between. The CDR3 reads CASSPYNSPLHF. The CDR3 region has the DNA TGTGCCAGCAGCCCGTATAATTCACCCCTCCACTTT.

This chain connects TRBV28 to TRBJ1-1; 7 bases match TRBD1. V lost 5 bases to trimming and J lost 6 bases; unmatched junction nucleotides: 9. Germline V gene data show CDR1 as MDHEN and CDR2 as SYDVKM. The CDR3 has 14 amino acids. CDR3 protein: CASSVRGGLPEAFF. CDR3 DNA: TGTGCCAGCAGTGTCAGGGGGGGCCTCCCTGAAGCTTTCTTT.

This clone was counted a single time. The V and J genes are TRBV6-5 and TRBJ1-3; D call uncertain. Germline V gene sequence: CDR1 MNHEY, CDR2 SVGAGI. V lost 2 bases and J lost 0, with 8 bases in between. The CDR3 is made up of 15 amino acids. The CDR3 sequence: CASSYREYSGNTIYF. The CDR3 region has the DNA TGTGCCAGCAGTTACAGGGAGTACTCTGGAAACACCATATATTTT.

The CDR3 DNA reads TGTGCCAGTAGACGAAGGACAGGGGTAGACACTGAAGCTTTCTTT. Its translation is CASRRRTGVDTEAFF. The V gene is TRBV19, the J gene TRBJ1-1; 9 nucleotides align to TRBD1. Germline CDR1 LNHDA, CDR2 SQIVND (reference sequence). There are 15 residues in the CDR3. V dropped 6 bases and J dropped 3; count of bases not matched to a gene: 8.

This chain connects TRBV6-5 to TRBJ1-2; 8 bases are a match to TRBD1. V lost 4 bases and J lost 8; bases outside the gene matches: 15. Per the germline V gene, CDR1 is MNHEY and CDR2 is SVGAGI. The CDR3 has 16 amino acids. In DNA, the CDR3 is TGTGCCAGCAGTTCCGGACTCCACAGGGGGGACGTCGGCTACACCTTC. Encoded protein: CASSSGLHRGDVGYTF.

This rearrangement joins TRBV2 to TRBJ2-4; D is uncertain. V lost 2 bases and J lost 8, with 4 bases in between. Germline CDR1 and CDR2: SNHLY and FYNNEI. The CDR3 has 11 amino acids. The CDR3 loop reads CASSERDIQYF. Here the CDR3 DNA reads TGTGCCAGCAGTGAAAGGGACATTCAGTACTTC. The whole variable domain, remainder taken from reference TRBV2 and TRBJ2-4, is EPEVTQTPSHQVTQMGQEVILRCVPISNHLYFYWYRQILGQKVEFLVSFYNNEISEKSEIFDDQFSVERPDGSNFTLKIRSTKLEDSAMYFCASSERDIQYFGAGTRLSVL.

The rearrangement joins TRBV7-9 to TRBJ1-2, with D unresolved. The CDR3 has 15 residues. Germline assignment: CDR1 SEHNR and CDR2 FQNEAQ (reference sequence). V was cut by 0 bases and J by 4 bases, with 12 bases left in between. The CDR3 nucleotides read TGTGCCAGCAGCTTAGCAGCATCCCTCACCTATGGCTACACCTTC. It specifies CASSLAASLTYGYTF.

V gene TRBV6-4 combines with J gene TRBJ1-5; D gene uncertain. Trimming removed 4 bases at V and 4 bases at J, with 8 bases between. This CDR3 has 13 residues. CDR1 and CDR2 from the germline V gene are MRHNA and SNTAGT. CDR3 residues: CASSGQANQPQHF. CDR3 bases: TGTGCCAGCAGTGGGCAGGCAAATCAGCCCCAGCATTTT.

The chain has TRBV7-2 and TRBJ1-1; TRBD1 is a possible D gene (6 bases). This CDR3 is 16 amino acids long. CDR1 is SGHTA and CDR2 is FQGNSA in the germline V gene. V gave up 5 bases and J gave up 4 bases, with 20 bases separating them. CDR3 sequence reads: CASSLGTPKGGTEAFF. The DNA of the CDR3 is TGTGCCAGCAGCCTCGGGACCCCAAAGGGGGGCACTGAAGCTTTCTTT.

The chain has TRBV19 and TRBJ1-1, with D possibly TRBD1 on 6 matching bases. CDR1 LNHDA and CDR2 SQIVND come from the germline V gene (reference sequence). This CDR3 has 12 residues. The V and J ends lost 1 base and 11 bases respectively, with 11 bases between them. CDR3 bases: TGTGCCAGTAGTATAGGTAGGGGGGCGGCTTTCTTT. Its protein is CASSIGRGAAFF.

The rearrangement links TRBV15 to TRBJ1-1; perhaps TRBD1 as D (5 bases). Germline V gene sequence: CDR1 LNHNV, CDR2 YYDKDF (reference sequence). The CDR3 is 16 residues long. The ends were cut back, 2 bases at V and 1 base at J, with 14 bases in the middle. CDR3 amino acids: CATSRYLGTANTEAFF. Here the CDR3 DNA reads TGTGCCACCAGCAGATATCTCGGGACGGCGAACACTGAAGCTTTCTTT.

This clone was observed a single time. The V and J genes are TRBV5-1 and TRBJ1-1, with TRBD1 identical over 8 bases. The length of the CDR3 is 16 residues. V was pared by 0 bases and J by 1 base, with 5 bases of the junction left unmatched. Germline V CDR1 and CDR2: SGHRS, YFSETQ. CDR3 protein: CASSLDRGASNTEAFF. CDR3 DNA sequence: TGCGCCAGCAGCTTGGACAGGGGGGCATCGAACACTGAAGCTTTCTTT.

V is TRBV2 and J is TRBJ2-7, with D hard to call. The CDR3 is 11 residues long. CDR1 is SNHLY and CDR2 is FYNNEI in the germline V gene. The V and J ends lost 8 bases and 5 bases respectively, with 10 bases between them. CDR3 amino acids: CASRQSHEQYF. The CDR3 DNA reads as TGTGCCAGCCGACAAAGCCACGAGCAGTACTTC.

The rearrangement joins TRBV7-2 to TRBJ2-7, with TRBD2 matching over 15 bases. Germline trimming cut 4 bases from V and 6 bases from J; bases unmatched to any gene: 4. Germline CDR1 is SGHTA and CDR2 is FQGNSA. The CDR3 runs to 15 residues. CDR3 amino acids: CASSWTSGGAREQYF. The CDR3 bases are TGTGCCAGCAGCTGGACTAGCGGGGGGGCTCGCGAGCAGTACTTC.

The V and J genes are TRBV11-2 and TRBJ1-5; D gene uncertain. Germline V lookup: CDR1 SGHAT, CDR2 FQNNGV. There are 14 residues in the CDR3. V lost 5 bases to trimming and J lost 6 bases, with 14 bases between them. CDR3 nucleotides: TGTGCCAGCAGCCCCTCCCCAGATATTCAGCCCCAGCATTTT. Amino acids: CASSPSPDIQPQHF.

The rearrangement links TRBV6-1 to TRBJ1-4; D ambiguous. Trimming took off 8 bases at V and 7 bases at J, with 17 bases between the two ends. This CDR3 has 14 residues. Germline CDR1 reads MNHNS; CDR2 reads SASEGT. This CDR3 is CASLRSTLAEKLFF. CDR3 nucleotides: TGTGCCAGCCTAAGGTCCACCTTGGCTGAAAAACTGTTTTTT.

The chain combines TRBV5-8 with TRBJ2-3; D may be TRBD1 (5 bases). This CDR3 is built from 13 residues. V was shortened by 0 bases and J by 9 bases, with 11 bases between the two germline ends. Germline loops: CDR1 SGHTS, CDR2 YDEGEE. The CDR3 loop is CASSLGGPGTQYF. CDR3 DNA: TGTGCCAGCAGCTTGGGGGGCCCAGGGACGCAGTATTTT.

V usage is TRBV7-9 and J usage is TRBJ2-5; D ambiguous. V was shortened by 0 bases and J by 1 base, with 0 bases between the two germline ends. Germline values: CDR1 SEHNR, CDR2 FQNEAQ (reference sequence). CDR3 length equals 12 residues. CDR3 region: CASSLAQETQYF. DNA for the CDR3: TGTGCCAGCAGCTTAGCCCAAGAGACCCAGTACTTC.